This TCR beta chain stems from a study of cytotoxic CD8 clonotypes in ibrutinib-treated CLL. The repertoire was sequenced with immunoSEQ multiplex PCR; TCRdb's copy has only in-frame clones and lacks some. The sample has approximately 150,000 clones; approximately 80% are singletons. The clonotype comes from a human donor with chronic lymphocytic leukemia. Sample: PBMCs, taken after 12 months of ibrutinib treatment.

The CDR3 sequence is CASSAGTGARETQYF. DNA of the CDR3: TGTGCCAGCAGCGCTGGCACGGGGGCACGGGAGACCCAGTACTTC. The chain employs TRBV7-2 and TRBJ2-5; D tentatively fits TRBD1 or TRBD2 (6 bases each). From germline, CDR1 is SGHTA and CDR2 FQGNSA. Trimming shortened V by 5 bases and J by 5 bases, and 18 bases separated the two germline ends. The CDR3 loop spans 15 amino acids.